Sequencing of this T cell receptor (beta chain) was carried out in a study of neurological immune-mediated disorders. As for the cDNA, it was generated by 5'RACE with 10-nucleotide random UMIs. TCRdb passed the 5' RACE reads through MiXCR, listing each CDR3 protein once. The repertoire holds just over 95,000 distinct CDR3 sequences, around 3.3% seen once, with roughly 6.4% in the top ten. Overall study results and limits: Multiple sclerosis, the disease with the least TCR clonal expansion, fell below healthy controls, whereas HTLV-1-associated myelopathy showed the most. According to phylogenetic grouping, one related-CDR3 cluster, a possible signature, contained the repertoires of 18 of 34 multiple sclerosis patients.

Many counts were recorded for this clonotype. What it binds is not known. The CDR3 consists of 22 residues. V was pared by 4 bases and J by 0 bases, with 33 bases between. CDR1 is MGHRA, CDR2 YSYEKL, per germline. This receptor was identified in a woman under 30 with multiple sclerosis. V gene TRBV4-1 combines with J gene TRBJ1-2, with D unclear. The sample comprised PBMCs. This CDR3 is CASSLGPGRGLLSPRTNYGYTF. In DNA form, the CDR3 reads TGCGCCAGCAGCCTCGGGCCCGGGAGAGGGCTACTTTCTCCCAGGACTAACTATGGCTACACCTTC.